This entry lists 21 T cell receptor beta chains sequenced from one sample in a study of T cell clonality in common variable immunodeficiency. Sequenced by immunoSEQ multiplex PCR; TCRdb stores in-frame clones only, minus some. The sample has about 42,000 clones, none seen only once; the top ten hold approximately 3%. Sequenced input: peripheral blood mononuclear cells. The receptor set was obtained from a person aged 18 to 75 in good health.

The table lists this clone with a few counts. At one end, the junction sequence differs from germline, possibly due to a read error. Other DNA sequences in the sample encode the same CDR3. CDR3: CASSPLEQGAGNTIYF. The part of the CDR3 DNA that was read is TGTGCCAGCTCACCACTGGAACAGGGGGCCGGAAACACA. V and J are TRBV18 and TRBJ1-3, with TRBD1 matching 9 bases. Coverage ceases 3 residues before the CDR3 finishes, and the germline J gene fills in the end. The CDR3 loop spans 16 amino acids. CDR1 KGHSH and CDR2 LQKENI come from the germline V gene.

This clone has a count of ten or more. The sequenced fragment ends 3 residues before the CDR3 boundary, so the rest is inferred from the germline J gene. V usage is TRBV20-1 and J usage is TRBJ1-5; D is ambiguous. Germline assignment: CDR1 DFQATT and CDR2 SNEGSKA (reference sequence). Trimming left V 0 bases short and J 4 bases short, with 10 bases between. This CDR3 has 14 residues. CDR3 region: CSARESGWNQPQHF. CDR3 DNA (partial): TGCAGTGCTAGAGAGTCGGGGTGGAATCAGCCC.

Ten or more counts support this clone. Coverage ceases 3 residues before the CDR3 finishes, and the germline J gene fills in the end. The chain couples TRBV19 to TRBJ1-2; a weak D match, TRBD1 (6 bases). The germline gives CDR1 LNHDA, CDR2 SQIVND (reference sequence). V lost 3 bases to trimming and J lost 4 bases, with 15 bases between them. The CDR3 has 15 residues. The covered CDR3 bases are TGTGCCAGTAGTATTGTCACAGGGCTGGGCTATGGC. It specifies CASSIVTGLGYG. The full CDR3 is CASSIVTGLGYGYTF.

This clone has ten or more counts. The sequence runs out 3 residues before the end of the CDR3; the remainder is reconstructed from the germline J gene. The chain carries TRBV19 and TRBJ2-7, with TRBD2 matching over 12 bases. Germline V CDR1 and CDR2: LNHDA, SQIVND (reference sequence). This CDR3 comprises 15 residues. The V gene end was trimmed by 4 bases and the J gene end by 3 bases; junction bases not matched to a gene: 4. The chain's CDR3 is CASSNLAGGIYEQYF. The covered CDR3 bases are TGTGCCAGTAGTAATCTAGCGGGGGGGATCTACGAG.

In regard to this clone: Since a much larger clone is just one base distant, this may be a read error. The CDR3 end falls 3 residues outside the read, so it is completed with the germline J gene. The chain couples TRBV19 to TRBJ2-3; TRBD1 agrees at 8 bases. CDR1 and CDR2 from the germline V gene are LNHDA and SQIVND (reference sequence). The CDR3 runs to 15 residues. The part of the CDR3 DNA that was read is TGTGCCAGTAGTTCCTCCGGGACAGGCCATCAGCCG. Protein product: CASSSSGTGHQP. The whole CDR3 region reads CASSSSGTGHQPQYF.

This clone was found many times. The CDR3 goes on 3 residues after the read ends, and that part is filled in from the germline J gene. Additional DNA sequences in this sample encode the identical CDR3. V gene TRBV19 combines with J gene TRBJ1-3; D gene ambiguous. V gave up 5 bases and J gave up 1 base, with 12 bases separating them. The CDR3 has 15 amino acids. Germline V CDR1 and CDR2: LNHDA, SQIVND (reference sequence). The DNA read from the CDR3 is TGTGCCAGTAGTTTCCCGACACCTTCTGGAAACACC. Translated, it gives CASSFPTPSGNT. The entire CDR3 protein is CASSFPTPSGNTIYF.

This clone was recorded many times. The read ends 3 residues before the CDR3 terminus; that terminus is restored from the germline J gene. V and J are TRBV18 and TRBJ2-3, with 9 bases aligning to TRBD2. V trimming: 3 bases; J trimming: 4 bases; junction bases outside the gene matches: 8. This CDR3 contains 16 residues. The germline CDR1 and CDR2 sequences are KGHSH and LQKENI. CDR3 DNA, as far as it was read: TGTGCCAGCTCACCCCCCGGACTAGCGCAATCAGATACG. The encoded protein is CASSPPGLAQSDT. The whole CDR3 protein reads CASSPPGLAQSDTQYF.

This clone was detected ten times or more. The covered CDR3 bases are TGTGCCAGCAGTGAAGCTAGCGGGGGGGCCTACGAG. This gives the protein CASSEASGGAYE. The CDR3 in full is CASSEASGGAYEQYF. The chain has TRBV6-1 and TRBJ2-7; the match to TRBD2 covers 11 bases. The DNA ends 3 residues before the CDR3 does, and the rest of the CDR3 is filled in from the germline J gene. J was trimmed by 2 bases and V by 0 bases; bases with no gene match: 0. Looked up from germline, CDR1 is MNHNS and CDR2 is SASEGT. This CDR3 spans 15 amino acids.

This clone was counted at least ten times. Read sequence stops 3 residues before the CDR3 end, and the germline J gene provides the missing end. The chain couples TRBV19 to TRBJ2-1, with a tentative D call TRBD2 (7 bases). Germline CDR1 is LNHDA and CDR2 is SQIVND (reference sequence). The CDR3 is made up of 15 amino acids. V lost 6 bases, J lost 4 bases, and 16 bases lay in between. CDR3 protein: CASRNLGGGYNEQFF. Incomplete CDR3 DNA: TGTGCCAGTAGGAACCTAGGGGGGGGATACAATGAG.

This clone was found many times. The CDR3 is cut off 3 residues early in the read; its end comes from the germline J gene. The V and J genes are TRBV20-1 and TRBJ2-1; D uncertain. The length of the CDR3 is 15 residues. Deletions cut 3 bases from V and 0 bases from J, with 12 bases between. CDR1 DFQATT and CDR2 SNEGSKA come from the germline V gene (reference sequence). The covered CDR3 bases are TGCAGTGCTAGGTGGTCTGCGAGCTCCTACAATGAG. Residues: CSARWSASSYNE. The whole CDR3 sequence is CSARWSASSYNEQFF.

This clone was observed many times. Sequencing ends 3 residues short of the CDR3 end; the germline J gene provides the rest. This chain uses TRBV29-1 with TRBJ2-7; D is possibly TRBD1 (5 bases). The CDR3 runs to 13 residues. Germline-derived CDR1 and CDR2 are SQVTM and ANQGSEA. V was cut by 1 base and J by 3 bases, with 10 bases left in between. Partial CDR3 DNA: TGCAGCGTTGAAGTTAAGACAGACTACGAG. It codes for CSVEVKTDYE. The complete CDR3 protein is CSVEVKTDYEQYF.

In this sample, this clone turned up many times. Sequencing ends 3 residues short of the CDR3 end; the germline J gene provides the rest. The chain is built from TRBV2 and TRBJ2-7, with a tentative D call TRBD1 (5 bases). The CDR3 contains 15 residues. From germline, CDR1 is SNHLY and CDR2 FYNNEI. V was shortened by 4 bases and J by 1 base, with 14 bases between the two germline ends. CDR3 bases read: TGTGCCAGCAGTGGAGACAGCTTACTTTCCTACGAG. It yields the protein CASSGDSLLSYE. The full CDR3 protein reads CASSGDSLLSYEQYF.

This clone was counted ten times or more. The read falls 3 residues short of the CDR3 end, and the missing part is taken from the germline J gene. The J gene is TRBJ2-3, the V gene TRBV4-1; TRBD2 matches 10 bases. CDR1 is MGHRA and CDR2 is YSYEKL in the germline V gene. V was clipped by 0 bases and J by 5 bases; unmatched bases: 8. The CDR3 runs 17 residues. The sequenced CDR3 bases are TGCGCCAGCAGCCAAGATGGTGGAGCGGGGGGGGGAGATACG. It yields the protein CASSQDGGAGGGDT. The entire CDR3 reads CASSQDGGAGGGDTQYF.

This clone came up many times. The sequenced part of the CDR3 DNA is TGTGCCAGCAGTTATAACCCCGGGGGTCCGAGCTACGAG. Its translation is CASSYNPGGPSYE. The whole CDR3 sequence reads CASSYNPGGPSYEQYF. The chain has TRBV6-2 or TRBV6-3 and TRBJ2-7; perhaps TRBD2 as D (6 bases). The read gets to within 3 residues of the CDR3 end, and the germline J gene fills in the rest. Per the germline V gene, CDR1 is MNHEY and CDR2 is SVGEGT. The CDR3 has 16 amino acids. The V and J ends lost 3 bases and 3 bases respectively, with 18 bases between them.

This clone was picked up a small number of times. From the germline J gene comes the end of the CDR3, since the read stops 3 residues before it. V and J are TRBV7-2 and TRBJ1-5; D is ambiguous. Germline V gene lookup returns CDR1 SGHTA and CDR2 FQGNSA. The CDR3 extends over 16 amino acids. CDR3 DNA, as far as it was read: TGTGCCAGCAGCTTAGCGCTACTAGCCCGCACAGATCCC. It is translated as CASSLALLARTDP. The CDR3 as a whole reads CASSLALLARTDPQHF.

Many counts were recorded for this clone. The CDR3 goes on 3 residues after the read ends, and that part is filled in from the germline J gene. The chain recombines TRBV20-1 with TRBJ2-1; D perhaps matches TRBD2 (6 bases). The germline gives CDR1 DFQATT, CDR2 SNEGSKA (reference sequence). This CDR3 contains 16 residues. V was trimmed by 5 bases and J by 6 bases, leaving 23 bases between them. The CDR3 region is CSAAAGLPRIRNEQFF. Incomplete CDR3 DNA: TGCAGTGCTGCAGCCGGACTACCGAGGATTCGCAATGAG.

There are many counts of this clone. Read sequence stops 3 residues before the CDR3 end, and the germline J gene provides the missing end. The V gene is TRBV7-2, the J gene TRBJ2-7; tentatively, D is TRBD2 (5 bases). The CDR3 totals 14 residues. Looked up from germline, CDR1 is SGHTA and CDR2 is FQGNSA. V was trimmed by 1 base and J by 0 bases, leaving 7 bases between them. The CDR3 sequence is CASSLVTSSYEQYF. The DNA read from the CDR3 is TGTGCCAGCAGCTTAGTAACTAGCTCCTACGAG. Filled out from reference TRBV7-2 and TRBJ2-7, the complete variable domain reads GAGVSQSPSNKVTEKGKDVELRCDPISGHTALYWYRQSLGQGLEFLIYFQGNSAPDKSGLPSDRFSAERTGGSVSTLTIQRTQQEDSAVYLCASSLVTSSYEQYFGPGTRLTVT.

This clone was seen repeatedly, ten times or more. The read terminates 3 residues before the CDR3 end, so the remaining end is supplied by the germline J gene. This chain connects TRBV20-1 to TRBJ2-1; TRBD2 agrees at 10 bases. Germline CDR1 reads DFQATT; CDR2 reads SNEGSKA (reference sequence). J lost 4 bases, V lost 4 bases, and 7 bases had no gene match. CDR3 size: 15 residues. This chain's CDR3 is CSATSLAGIYNEQFF. Incomplete CDR3 DNA: TGCAGTGCTACCTCACTAGCGGGGATATACAATGAG.

This clone was seen many times. The read ends 3 residues before the CDR3 terminus; that terminus is restored from the germline J gene. The chain uses TRBV10-2 and TRBJ2-2, with no clear D. Per germline, CDR1 WSHSY and CDR2 SAAADI. V shed 7 bases and J shed 0 bases, with 9 bases lying between them. The CDR3 has 14 residues. The covered CDR3 bases are TGCGCCAGCACCTTGGCCACGAACACCGGGGAG. Protein sequence: CASTLATNTGE. The CDR3, in full, reads CASTLATNTGELFF.

This clone is judged medium-sized. The read terminates 3 residues before the CDR3 end, so the remaining end is supplied by the germline J gene. The chain combines TRBV19 with TRBJ2-4, with D tentatively TRBD1 (5 bases). The germline V gene has CDR1 LNHDA and CDR2 SQIVND (reference sequence). The CDR3 runs 11 residues. CDR3 in amino acids: CASTDQGLQYF. The CDR3 DNA, read in part, is TGTGCCAGTACCGACCAGGGCCTT.

This clone showed up many times. Sequencing ends 3 residues short of the CDR3 end; the germline J gene provides the rest. The chain combines TRBV6-1 with TRBJ1-5; tentative D call: TRBD1 (6 bases). The V and J ends lost 2 bases and 8 bases respectively, with 10 bases between them. Germline-derived CDR1 and CDR2 are MNHNS and SASEGT. The CDR3 has 13 residues. Partial CDR3 DNA: TGTGCCAGCAGTGAAACGGGGGGCGAGCCC. Protein: CASSETGGEP. The CDR3 as a whole reads CASSETGGEPQHF.